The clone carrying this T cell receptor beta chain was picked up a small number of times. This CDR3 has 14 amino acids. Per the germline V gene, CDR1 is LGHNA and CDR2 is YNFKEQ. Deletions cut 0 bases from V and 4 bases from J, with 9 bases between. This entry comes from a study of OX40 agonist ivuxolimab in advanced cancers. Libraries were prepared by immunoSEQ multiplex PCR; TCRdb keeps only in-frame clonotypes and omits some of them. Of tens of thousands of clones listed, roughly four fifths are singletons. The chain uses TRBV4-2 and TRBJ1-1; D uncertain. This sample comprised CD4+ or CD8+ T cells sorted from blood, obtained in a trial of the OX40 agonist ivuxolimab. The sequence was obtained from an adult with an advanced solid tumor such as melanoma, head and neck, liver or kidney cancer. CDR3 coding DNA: TGTGCCAGCAGCCAAGATTGGGGAGGCACTGAAGCTTTCTTT. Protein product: CASSQDWGGTEAFF.